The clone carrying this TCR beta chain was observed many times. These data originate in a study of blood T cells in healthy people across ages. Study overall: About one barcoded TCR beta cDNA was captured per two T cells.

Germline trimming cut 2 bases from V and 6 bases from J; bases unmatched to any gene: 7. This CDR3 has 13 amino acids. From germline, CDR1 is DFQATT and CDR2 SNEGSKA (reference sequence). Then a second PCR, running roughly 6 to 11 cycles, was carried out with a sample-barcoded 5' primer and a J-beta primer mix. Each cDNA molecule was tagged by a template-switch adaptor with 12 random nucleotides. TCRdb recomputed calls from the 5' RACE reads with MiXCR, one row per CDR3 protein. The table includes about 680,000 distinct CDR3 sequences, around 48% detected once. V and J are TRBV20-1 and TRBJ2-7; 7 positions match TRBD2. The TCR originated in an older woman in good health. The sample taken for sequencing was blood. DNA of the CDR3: TGCAGTGCTAGACGGAGCGGGATTGGCGAGCAGTACTTC. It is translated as CSARRSGIGEQYF.